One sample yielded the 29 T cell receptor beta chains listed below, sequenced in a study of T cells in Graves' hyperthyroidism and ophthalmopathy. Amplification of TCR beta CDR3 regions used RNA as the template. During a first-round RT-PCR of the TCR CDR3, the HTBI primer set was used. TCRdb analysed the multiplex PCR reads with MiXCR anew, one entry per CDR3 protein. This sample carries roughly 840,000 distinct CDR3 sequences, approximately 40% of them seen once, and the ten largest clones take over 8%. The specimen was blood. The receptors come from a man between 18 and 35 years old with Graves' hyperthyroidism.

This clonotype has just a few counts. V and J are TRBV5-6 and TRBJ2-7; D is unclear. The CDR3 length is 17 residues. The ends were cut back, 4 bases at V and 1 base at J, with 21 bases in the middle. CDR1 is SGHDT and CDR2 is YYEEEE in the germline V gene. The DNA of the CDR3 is TGTGCCAGCAGCCTAAGGTTAGGGTCTGGGCGATCCTACGAGCAGTACTTC. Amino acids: CASSLRLGSGRSYEQYF.

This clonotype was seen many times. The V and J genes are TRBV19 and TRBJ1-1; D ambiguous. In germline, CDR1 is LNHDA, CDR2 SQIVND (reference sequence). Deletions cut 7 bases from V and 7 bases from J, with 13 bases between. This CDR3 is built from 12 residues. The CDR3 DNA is TGTGCCAGTATGGGAATGGAACATGAAGCTTTCTTT. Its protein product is CASMGMEHEAFF.

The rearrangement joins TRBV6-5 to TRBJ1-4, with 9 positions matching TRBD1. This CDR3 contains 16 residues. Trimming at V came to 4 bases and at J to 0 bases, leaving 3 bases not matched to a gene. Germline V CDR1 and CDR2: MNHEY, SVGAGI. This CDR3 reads CASSWGQGATNEKLFF. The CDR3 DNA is TGTGCCAGCAGTTGGGGACAGGGTGCAACTAATGAAAAACTGTTTTTT.

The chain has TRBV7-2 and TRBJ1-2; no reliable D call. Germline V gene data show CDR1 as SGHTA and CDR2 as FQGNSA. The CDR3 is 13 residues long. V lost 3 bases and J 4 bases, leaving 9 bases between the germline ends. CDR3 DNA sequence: TGTGCCAGCAGCTTGGACCCAGCCTATGGCTACACCTTC. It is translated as CASSLDPAYGYTF.

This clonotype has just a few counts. The DNA of the CDR3 is TGTGCCAGCAGGCCTCCGGGACTAGCGGGACGCGCGCTTGCCGAGCAGTACTTC. The encoded protein is CASRPPGLAGRALAEQYF. The V gene is TRBV7-9, the J gene TRBJ2-7; 13 bases line up with TRBD2. Germline CDR1 and CDR2: SEHNR and FQNEAQ (reference sequence). V trimming: 6 bases; J trimming: 6 bases; junction bases outside the gene matches: 17. The CDR3 spans 18 residues.

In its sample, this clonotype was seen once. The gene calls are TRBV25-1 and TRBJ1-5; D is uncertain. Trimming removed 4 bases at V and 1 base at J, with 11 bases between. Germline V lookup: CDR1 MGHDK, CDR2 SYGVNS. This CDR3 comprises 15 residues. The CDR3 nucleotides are TGTGCCAGCAGTGCTCCCCCGGGGAGCAATCAGCCCCAGCATTTT. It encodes CASSAPPGSNQPQHF.

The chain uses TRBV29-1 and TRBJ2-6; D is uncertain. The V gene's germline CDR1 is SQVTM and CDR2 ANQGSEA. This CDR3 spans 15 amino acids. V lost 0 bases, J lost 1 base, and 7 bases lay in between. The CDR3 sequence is CSVEDLGSGANVLTF. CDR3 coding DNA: TGCAGCGTTGAAGATCTGGGATCTGGGGCCAACGTCCTGACTTTC.

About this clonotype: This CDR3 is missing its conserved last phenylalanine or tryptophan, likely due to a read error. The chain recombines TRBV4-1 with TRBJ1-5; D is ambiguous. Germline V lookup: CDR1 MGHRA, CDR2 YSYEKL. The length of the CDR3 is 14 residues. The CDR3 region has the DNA TGTGCCAGCAGCCAAGAAGAGTGGAACCAGCCCCAGCATTAT. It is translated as CASSQEEWNQPQHY.

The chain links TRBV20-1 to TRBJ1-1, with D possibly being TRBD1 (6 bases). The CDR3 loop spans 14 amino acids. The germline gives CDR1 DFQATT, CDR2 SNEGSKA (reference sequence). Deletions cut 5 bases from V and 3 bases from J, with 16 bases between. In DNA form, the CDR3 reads TGCAGTGCTCGACTTCAAAGGGGGGACACTGAAGCTTTCTTT. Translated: CSARLQRGDTEAFF.

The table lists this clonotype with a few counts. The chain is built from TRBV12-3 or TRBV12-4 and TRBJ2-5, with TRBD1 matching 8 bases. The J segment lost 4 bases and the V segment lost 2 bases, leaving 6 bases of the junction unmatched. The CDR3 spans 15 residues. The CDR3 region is CASSLSPTGGETQYF. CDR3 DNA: TGTGCCAGCAGTTTAAGTCCTACAGGGGGAGAGACCCAGTACTTC.

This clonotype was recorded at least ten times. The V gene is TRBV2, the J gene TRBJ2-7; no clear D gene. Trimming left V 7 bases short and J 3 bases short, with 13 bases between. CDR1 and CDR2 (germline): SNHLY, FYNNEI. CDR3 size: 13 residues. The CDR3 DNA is TGTGCCAGCATGGACGTTACACTCTACGAGCAGTACTTC. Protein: CASMDVTLYEQYF.

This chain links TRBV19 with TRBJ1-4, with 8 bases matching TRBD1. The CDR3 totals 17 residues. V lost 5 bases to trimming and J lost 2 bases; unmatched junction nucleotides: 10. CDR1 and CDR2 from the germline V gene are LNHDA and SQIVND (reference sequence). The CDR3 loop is CASSLRDRGSTNEKLFF. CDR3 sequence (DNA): TGTGCCAGTAGTCTCCGTGACAGGGGTTCTACTAATGAAAAACTGTTTTTT. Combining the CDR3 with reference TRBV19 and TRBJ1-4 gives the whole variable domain DGGITQSPKYLFRKEGQNVTLSCEQNLNHDAMYWYRQDPGQGLRLIYYSQIVNDFQKGDIAEGYSVSREKKESFPLTVTSAQKNPTAFYLCASSLRDRGSTNEKLFFGSGTQLSVL.

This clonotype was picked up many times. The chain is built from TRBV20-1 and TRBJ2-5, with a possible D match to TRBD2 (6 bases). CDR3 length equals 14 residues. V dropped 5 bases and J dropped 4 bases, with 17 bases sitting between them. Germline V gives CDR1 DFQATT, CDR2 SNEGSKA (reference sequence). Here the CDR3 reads CSAGGTPPLETQYF. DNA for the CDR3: TGCAGTGCTGGAGGGACTCCGCCGCTAGAGACCCAGTACTTC.

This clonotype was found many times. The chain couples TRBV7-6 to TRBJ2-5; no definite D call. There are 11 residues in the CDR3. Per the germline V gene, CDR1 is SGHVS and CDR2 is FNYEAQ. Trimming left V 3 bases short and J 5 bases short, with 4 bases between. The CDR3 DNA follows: TGTGCCAGCAGCTTTGCGGAGACCCAGTACTTC. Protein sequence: CASSFAETQYF.

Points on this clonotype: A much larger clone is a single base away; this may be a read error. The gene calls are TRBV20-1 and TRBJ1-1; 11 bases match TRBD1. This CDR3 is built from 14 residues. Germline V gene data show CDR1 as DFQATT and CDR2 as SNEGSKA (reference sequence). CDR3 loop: CTARTGGMNTEAFF. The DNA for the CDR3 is TGCACTGCTAGGACAGGGGGCATGAACACTGAAGCTTTCTTT.

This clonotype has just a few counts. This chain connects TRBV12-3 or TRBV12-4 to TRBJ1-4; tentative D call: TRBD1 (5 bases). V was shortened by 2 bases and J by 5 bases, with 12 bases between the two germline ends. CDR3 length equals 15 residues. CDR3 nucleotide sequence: TGTGCCAGCAGTTTATCGAGGGGCCGGAATGAAAAACTGTTTTTT. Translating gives CASSLSRGRNEKLFF.

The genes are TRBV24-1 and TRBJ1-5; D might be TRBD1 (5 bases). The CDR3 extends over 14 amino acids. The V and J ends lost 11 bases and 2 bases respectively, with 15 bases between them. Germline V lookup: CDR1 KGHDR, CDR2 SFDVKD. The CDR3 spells CASRAGGGNQPQHF. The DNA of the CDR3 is TGTGCCAGCAGAGCGGGAGGGGGCAATCAGCCCCAGCATTTT.

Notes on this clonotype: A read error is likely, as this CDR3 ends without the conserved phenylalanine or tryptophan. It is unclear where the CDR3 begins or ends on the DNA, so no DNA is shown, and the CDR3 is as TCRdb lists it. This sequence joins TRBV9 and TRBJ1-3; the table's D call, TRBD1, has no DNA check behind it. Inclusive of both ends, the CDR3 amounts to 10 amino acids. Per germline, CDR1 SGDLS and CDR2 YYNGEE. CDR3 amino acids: CASSVEGAGI.

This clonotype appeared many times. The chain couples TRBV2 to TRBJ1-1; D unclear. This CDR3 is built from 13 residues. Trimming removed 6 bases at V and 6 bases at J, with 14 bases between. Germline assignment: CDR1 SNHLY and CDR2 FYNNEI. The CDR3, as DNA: TGTGCCAGCAGGCTGGGAGGCAGCCCTGAAGCTTTCTTT. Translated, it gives CASRLGGSPEAFF. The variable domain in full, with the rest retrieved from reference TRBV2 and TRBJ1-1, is EPEVTQTPSHQVTQMGQEVILRCVPISNHLYFYWYRQILGQKVEFLVSFYNNEISEKSEIFDDQFSVERPDGSNFTLKIRSTKLEDSAMYFCASRLGGSPEAFFGQGTRLTVV.

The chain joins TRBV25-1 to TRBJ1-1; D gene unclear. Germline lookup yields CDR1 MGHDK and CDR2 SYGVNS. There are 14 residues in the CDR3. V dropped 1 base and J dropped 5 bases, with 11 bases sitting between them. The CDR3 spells CASSEWRVGTEAFF. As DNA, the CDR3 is TGTGCCAGCAGTGAATGGAGGGTTGGAACTGAAGCTTTCTTT. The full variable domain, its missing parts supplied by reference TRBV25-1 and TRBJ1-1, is EADIYQTPRYLVIGTGKKITLECSQTMGHDKMYWYQQDPGMELHLIHYSYGVNSTEKGDLSSESTVSRIRTEHFPLTLESARPSHTSQYLCASSEWRVGTEAFFGQGTRLTVV.

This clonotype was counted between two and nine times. The CDR3 DNA reads TGCAGTGCTAGATCAACAGGGGGCCACTCCTACGAGCAGTACTTC. It specifies CSARSTGGHSYEQYF. The chain carries TRBV20-1 and TRBJ2-7, with TRBD1 matching 9 bases. This CDR3 comprises 15 residues. The V gene end was trimmed by 2 bases and the J gene end by 0 bases; junction bases not matched to a gene: 5. Germline V lookup: CDR1 DFQATT, CDR2 SNEGSKA (reference sequence).

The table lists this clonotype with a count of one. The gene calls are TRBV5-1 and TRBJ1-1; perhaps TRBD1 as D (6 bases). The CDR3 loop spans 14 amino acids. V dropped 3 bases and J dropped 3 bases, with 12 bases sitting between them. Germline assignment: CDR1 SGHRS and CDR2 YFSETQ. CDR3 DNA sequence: TGCGCCAGCAGCTGGAGGGCAGGGGACACTGAAGCTTTCTTT. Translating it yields CASSWRAGDTEAFF.

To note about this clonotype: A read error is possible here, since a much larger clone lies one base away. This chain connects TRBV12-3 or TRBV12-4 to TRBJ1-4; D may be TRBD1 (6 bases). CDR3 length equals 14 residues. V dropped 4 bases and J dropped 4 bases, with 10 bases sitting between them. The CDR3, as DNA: TGTGCCAGCAGTTCCGGGACAAGTAATGAAAAACTGTTTTTT. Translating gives CASSSGTSNEKLFF.

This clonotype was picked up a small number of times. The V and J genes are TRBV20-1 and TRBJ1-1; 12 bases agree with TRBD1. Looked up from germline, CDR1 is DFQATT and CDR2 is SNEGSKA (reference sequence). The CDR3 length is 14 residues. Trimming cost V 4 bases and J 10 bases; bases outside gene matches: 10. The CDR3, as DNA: TGCAGTGCTACCCGGGACAGGGGGCGGCGAGGAGCTTTCTTT. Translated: CSATRDRGRRGAFF.

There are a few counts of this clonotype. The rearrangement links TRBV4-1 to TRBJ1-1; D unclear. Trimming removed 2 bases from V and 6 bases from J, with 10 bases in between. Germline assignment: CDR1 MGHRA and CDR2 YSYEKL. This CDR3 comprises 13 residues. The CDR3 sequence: CASSQIGRSEAFF. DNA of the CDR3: TGCGCCAGCAGCCAAATCGGGAGATCTGAAGCTTTCTTT.

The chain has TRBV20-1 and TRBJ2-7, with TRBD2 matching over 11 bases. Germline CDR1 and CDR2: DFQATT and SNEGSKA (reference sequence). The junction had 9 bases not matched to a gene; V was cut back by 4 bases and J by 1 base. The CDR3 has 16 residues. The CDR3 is CSAIRTSGSLSYEQYF. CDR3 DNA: TGCAGTGCTATACGGACTAGCGGGTCCCTGTCCTACGAGCAGTACTTC.

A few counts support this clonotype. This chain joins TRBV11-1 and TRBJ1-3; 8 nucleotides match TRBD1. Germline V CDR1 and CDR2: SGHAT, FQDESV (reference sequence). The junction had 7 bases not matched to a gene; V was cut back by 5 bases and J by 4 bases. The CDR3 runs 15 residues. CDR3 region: CASSPDRARGNTIYF. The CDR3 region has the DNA TGTGCCAGCAGCCCGGACAGGGCAAGAGGAAACACCATATATTTT.

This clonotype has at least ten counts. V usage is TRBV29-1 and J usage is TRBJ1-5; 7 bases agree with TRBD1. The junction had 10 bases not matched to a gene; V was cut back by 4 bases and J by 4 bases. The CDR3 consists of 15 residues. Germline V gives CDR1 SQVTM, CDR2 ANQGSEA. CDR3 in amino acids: CSVGAGTASNQPQHF. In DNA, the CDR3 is TGCAGCGTTGGGGCGGGGACAGCCTCAAATCAGCCCCAGCATTTT.

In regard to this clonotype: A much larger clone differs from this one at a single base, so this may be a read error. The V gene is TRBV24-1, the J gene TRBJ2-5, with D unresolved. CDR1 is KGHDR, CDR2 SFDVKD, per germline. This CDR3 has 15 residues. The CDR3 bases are TGTGCCACCAGTTGGTGGGAAGACGGTCAAGAGGCCCAGTACTTC. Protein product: CATSWWEDGQEAQYF.